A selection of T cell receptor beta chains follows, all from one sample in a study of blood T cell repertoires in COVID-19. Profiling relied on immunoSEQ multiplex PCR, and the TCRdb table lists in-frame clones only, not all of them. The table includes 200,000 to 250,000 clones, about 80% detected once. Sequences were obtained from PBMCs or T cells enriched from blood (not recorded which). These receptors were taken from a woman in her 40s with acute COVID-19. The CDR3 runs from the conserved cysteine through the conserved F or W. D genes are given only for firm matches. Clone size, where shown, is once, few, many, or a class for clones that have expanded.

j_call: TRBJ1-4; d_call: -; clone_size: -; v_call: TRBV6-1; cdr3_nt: TGTGCCAGCAGTGACCGGGACGGGAGGAGTGAAAAACTGTTTTTT; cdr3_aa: CASSDRDGRSEKLFF
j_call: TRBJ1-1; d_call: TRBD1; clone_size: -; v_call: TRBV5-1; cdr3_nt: TGCGCCAGCAGCGACAGGGTTGACACTGAAGCTTTCTTT; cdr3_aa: CASSDRVDTEAFF
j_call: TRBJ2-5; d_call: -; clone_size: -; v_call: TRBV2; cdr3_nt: TGTGCCGGTAGCGGAAACCAAGAGACCCAGTACTTC; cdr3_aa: CAGSGNQETQYF
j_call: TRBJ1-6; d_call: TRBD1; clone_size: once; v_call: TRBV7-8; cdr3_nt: TGTGCCAGCAGAGGGGGCGCGAGCTCCTATAATTCACCCCTCCACTTT; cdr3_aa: CASRGGASSYNSPLHF
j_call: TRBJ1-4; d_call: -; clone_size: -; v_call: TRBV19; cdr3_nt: TGTGCCAGTAGTATAGGTTTGTTTACTGCGCCTAATGAAAAACTGTTTTTT; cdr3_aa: CASSIGLFTAPNEKLFF
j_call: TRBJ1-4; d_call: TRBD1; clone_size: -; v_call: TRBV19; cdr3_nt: TGTGCCAGTATTAAGACGACAGGGCGAAATGAAAAACTGTTTTTT; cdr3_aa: CASIKTTGRNEKLFF
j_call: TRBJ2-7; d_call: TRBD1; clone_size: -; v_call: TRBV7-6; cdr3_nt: TGTGCCAGCAGCCCCGCACAGGGGGCCAACGAGCAGTACTTC; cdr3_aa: CASSPAQGANEQYF
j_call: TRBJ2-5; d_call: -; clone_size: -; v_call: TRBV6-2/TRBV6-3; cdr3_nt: TGTGCCAGCAGTTTAGCAAGACAGACCCAGTACTTC; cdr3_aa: CASSLARQTQYF
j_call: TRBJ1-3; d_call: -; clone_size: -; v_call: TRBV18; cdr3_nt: TGTGCCAGCTCACCCTCCGGGACATCTGGAAACACCATATATTTT; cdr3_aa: CASSPSGTSGNTIYF
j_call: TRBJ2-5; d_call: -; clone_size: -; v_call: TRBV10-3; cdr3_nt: TGTGCCATCGGGACTTCCTCTCAAGAGACCCAGTACTTC; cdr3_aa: CAIGTSSQETQYF
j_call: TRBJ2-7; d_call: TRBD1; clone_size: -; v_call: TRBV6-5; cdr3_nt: TGTGCCAGCTTGGACAGGGGGCTATCCTACGAGCAGTACTTC; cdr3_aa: CASLDRGLSYEQYF
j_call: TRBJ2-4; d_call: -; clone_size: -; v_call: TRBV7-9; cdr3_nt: TGTGCCAGCAGCTTAGATGGGTTCGTGGCGGAACTAGCCAAAAACATTCAGTACTTC; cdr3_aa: CASSLDGFVAELAKNIQYF
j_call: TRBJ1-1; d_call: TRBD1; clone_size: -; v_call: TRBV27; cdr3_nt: TGTGCCAGCAGTCTACAGGGGAAGAGGAACACTGAAGCTTTCTTT; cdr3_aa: CASSLQGKRNTEAFF
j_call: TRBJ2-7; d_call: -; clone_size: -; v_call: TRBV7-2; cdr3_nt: TGTGCCAGCAGCTTTCGGGCGGGCGAGCAGTACTTC; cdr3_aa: CASSFRAGEQYF
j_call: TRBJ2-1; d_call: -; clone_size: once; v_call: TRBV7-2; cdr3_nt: TGTGCCAGCAGCTTAAGAGGGCTAAATGAGCAGTTCTTC; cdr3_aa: CASSLRGLNEQFF
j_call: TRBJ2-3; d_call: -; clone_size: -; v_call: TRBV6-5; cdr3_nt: TGTGCCAGCAGGGACAGAACCAGCACAGATACGCAGTATTTT; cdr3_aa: CASRDRTSTDTQYF
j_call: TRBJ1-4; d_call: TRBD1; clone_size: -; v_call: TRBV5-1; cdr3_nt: TGCGCCAGCAGCTTGGAAGGACAGGGGGATGAAAAACTGTTTTTT; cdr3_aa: CASSLEGQGDEKLFF
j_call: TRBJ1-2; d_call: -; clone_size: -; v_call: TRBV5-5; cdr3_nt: TGTGCCAGCAGCTTGGCCGGGCAGGGGCATGGCTACACCTTC; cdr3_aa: CASSLAGQGHGYTF
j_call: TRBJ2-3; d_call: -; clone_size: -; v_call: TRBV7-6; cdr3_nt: TGTGCCAGCAGCTCCACTGACAGTGTTAGCACAGATACGCAGTATTTT; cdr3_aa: CASSSTDSVSTDTQYF
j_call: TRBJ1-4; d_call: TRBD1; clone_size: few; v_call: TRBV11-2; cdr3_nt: TGTGCCAGCAGTCACAGGGGAACTAATGAAAAACTGTTTTTT; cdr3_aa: CASSHRGTNEKLFF
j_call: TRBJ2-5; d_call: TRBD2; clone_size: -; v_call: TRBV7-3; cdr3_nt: TGTGCCAGCAGCTCCGGACTAGCGGGAGAAGAGACCCAGTACTTC; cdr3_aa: CASSSGLAGEETQYF
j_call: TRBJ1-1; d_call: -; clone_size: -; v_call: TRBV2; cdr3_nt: TGTGCCAGCAGGCTACAGGGCGACGACACTGAAGCTTTCTTT; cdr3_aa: CASRLQGDDTEAFF
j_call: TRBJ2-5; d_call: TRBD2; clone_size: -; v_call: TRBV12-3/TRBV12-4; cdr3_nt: TGTGCCAGCAGTACTAGCGGGGGGAGTACCCAGTACTTC; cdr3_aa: CASSTSGGSTQYF
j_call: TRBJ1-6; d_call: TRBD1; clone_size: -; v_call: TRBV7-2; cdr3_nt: TGTGCCAGCAGCCTCGGACAGGGGATAAATAATTCACCCCTCCACTTT; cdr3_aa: CASSLGQGINNSPLHF
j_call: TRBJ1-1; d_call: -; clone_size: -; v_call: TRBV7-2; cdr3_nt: TGTGCCAGCAGCTTAGCGCAGGGGCTATTGAACACTGAAGCTTTCTTT; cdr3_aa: CASSLAQGLLNTEAFF
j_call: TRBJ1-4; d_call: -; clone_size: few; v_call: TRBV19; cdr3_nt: TGTGCCAGTAGTATTGTTGTAAAAAAACTGTTTTTT; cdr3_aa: CASSIVVKKLFF
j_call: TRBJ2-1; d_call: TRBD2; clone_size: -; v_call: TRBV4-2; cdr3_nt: TGTGCCAGCAGCCAAGGAGCGGGGGGGTCCTACAATGAGCAGTTCTTC; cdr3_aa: CASSQGAGGSYNEQFF
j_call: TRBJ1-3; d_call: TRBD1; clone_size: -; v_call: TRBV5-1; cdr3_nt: TGCGCCAGCAGCACCCAGGGGGAGGTTGCAGGAAACACCATATATTTT; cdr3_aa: CASSTQGEVAGNTIYF
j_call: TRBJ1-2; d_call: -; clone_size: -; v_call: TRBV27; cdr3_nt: TGTGCCAGCAGTTTCGGCAGCCCGGGGGGAAGCTATGGCTACACCTTC; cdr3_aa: CASSFGSPGGSYGYTF
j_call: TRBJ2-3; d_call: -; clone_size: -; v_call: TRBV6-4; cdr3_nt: TGTGCCAGCAGTTGGAAGGGAGGATCAGATACGCAGTATTTT; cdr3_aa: CASSWKGGSDTQYF
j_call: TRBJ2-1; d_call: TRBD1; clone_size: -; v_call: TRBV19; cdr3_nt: TGTGCCAGTAGTCCCCGGACAGGGTCTGGCATCATACGACGCAATGAGCAGTTCTTC; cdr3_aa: CASSPRTGSGIIRRNEQFF
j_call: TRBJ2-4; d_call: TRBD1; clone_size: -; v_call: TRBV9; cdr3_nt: TGTGCCAGTTCCCGGGACAGCTTAGCCAAAAACATTCAGTACTTC; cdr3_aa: CASSRDSLAKNIQYF
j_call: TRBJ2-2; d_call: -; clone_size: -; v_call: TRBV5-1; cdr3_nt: TGCGCCAGCAGCTTGGGGACAGTAGGCACCGGGGAGCTGTTTTTT; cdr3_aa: CASSLGTVGTGELFF
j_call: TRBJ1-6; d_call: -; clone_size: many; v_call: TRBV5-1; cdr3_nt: TGCGCCAGCAGCCTTGAAGGGGCCACCCAAACACCCCTCCACTTT; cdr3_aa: CASSLEGATQTPLHF
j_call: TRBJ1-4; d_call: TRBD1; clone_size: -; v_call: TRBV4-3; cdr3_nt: TGCGCCAGCAGCTCCTGGACAGGGGGCCAGGCTAATGAAAAACTGTTTTTT; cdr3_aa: CASSSWTGGQANEKLFF
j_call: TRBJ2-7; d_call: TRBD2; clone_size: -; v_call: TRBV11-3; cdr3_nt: TGTGCCAGCAGCTTGACTAGCGGGGCGCACGAGCAGTACTTC; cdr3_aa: CASSLTSGAHEQYF
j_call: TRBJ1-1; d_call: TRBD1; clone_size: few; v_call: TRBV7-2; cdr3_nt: TGTGCCAGCAGCCCTAGCCTAACCCAGGGGGCGCGAGCTTTCTTT; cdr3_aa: CASSPSLTQGARAFF
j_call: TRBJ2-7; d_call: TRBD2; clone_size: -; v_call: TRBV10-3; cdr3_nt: TGTGCCATCAGTGGGGGCGGGAGAACCTCCTACGAGCAGTACTTC; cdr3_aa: CAISGGGRTSYEQYF
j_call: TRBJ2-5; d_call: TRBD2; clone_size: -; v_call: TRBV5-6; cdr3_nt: TGTGCCAGCAGCTCCGGGACTAGCGAGGGGACCCAGTACTTC; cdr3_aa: CASSSGTSEGTQYF
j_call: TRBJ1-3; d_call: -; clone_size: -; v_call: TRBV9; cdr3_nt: TGTGCCAGCAGCTCTCAGGTCGGGAGAGATAGAAACACCATATATTTT; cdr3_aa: CASSSQVGRDRNTIYF
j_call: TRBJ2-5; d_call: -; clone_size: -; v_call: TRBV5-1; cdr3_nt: TGCGCCAGCAGTCAATTACAGGACCCCCAAGAGACCCAGTACTTC; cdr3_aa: CASSQLQDPQETQYF